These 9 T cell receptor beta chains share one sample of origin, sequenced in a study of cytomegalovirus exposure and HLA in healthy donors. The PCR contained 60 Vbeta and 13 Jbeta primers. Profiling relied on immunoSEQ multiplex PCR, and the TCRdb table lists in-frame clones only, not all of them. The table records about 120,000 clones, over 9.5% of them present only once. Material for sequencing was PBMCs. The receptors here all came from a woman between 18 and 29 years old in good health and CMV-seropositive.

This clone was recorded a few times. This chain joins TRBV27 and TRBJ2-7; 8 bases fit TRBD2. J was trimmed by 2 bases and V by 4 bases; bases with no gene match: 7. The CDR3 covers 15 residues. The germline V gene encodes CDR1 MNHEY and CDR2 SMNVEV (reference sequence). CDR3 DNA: TGTGCCAGCAGTTCGGGGGGGCGAATTACCTACGAGCAGTACTTC. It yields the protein CASSSGGRITYEQYF.

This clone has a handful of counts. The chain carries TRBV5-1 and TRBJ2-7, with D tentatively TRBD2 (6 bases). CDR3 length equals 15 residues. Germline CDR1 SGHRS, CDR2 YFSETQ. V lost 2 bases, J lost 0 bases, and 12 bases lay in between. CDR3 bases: TGCGCCAGCAGCTTAGTCGGGAGCTCCTCCTACGAGCAGTACTTC. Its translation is CASSLVGSSSYEQYF.

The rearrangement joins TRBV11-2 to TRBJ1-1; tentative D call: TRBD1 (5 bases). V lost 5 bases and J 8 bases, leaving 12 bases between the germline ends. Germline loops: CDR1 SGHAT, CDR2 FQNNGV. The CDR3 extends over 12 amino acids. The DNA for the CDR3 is TGTGCCAGCAGCCAGTTGACAGAGGAAGCTTTCTTT. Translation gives CASSQLTEEAFF. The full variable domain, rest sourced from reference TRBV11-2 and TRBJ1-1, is EAGVAQSPRYKIIEKRQSVAFWCNPISGHATLYWYQQILGQGPKLLIQFQNNGVVDDSQLPKDRFSAERLKGVDSTLKIQPAKLEDSAVYLCASSQLTEEAFFGQGTRLTVV.

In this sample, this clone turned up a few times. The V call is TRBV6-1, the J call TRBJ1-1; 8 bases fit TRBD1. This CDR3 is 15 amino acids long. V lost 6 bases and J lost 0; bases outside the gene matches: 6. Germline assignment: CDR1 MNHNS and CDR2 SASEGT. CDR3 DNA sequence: TGTGCCAGCAGCCAGGGGGCCGTATTGAACACTGAAGCTTTCTTT. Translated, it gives CASSQGAVLNTEAFF.

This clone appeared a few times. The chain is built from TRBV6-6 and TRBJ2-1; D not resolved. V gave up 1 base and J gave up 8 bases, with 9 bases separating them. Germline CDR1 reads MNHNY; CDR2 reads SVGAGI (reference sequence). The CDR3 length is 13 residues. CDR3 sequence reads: CASSYFPVHEQFF. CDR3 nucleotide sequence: TGTGCCAGCAGTTACTTCCCAGTACATGAGCAGTTCTTC.

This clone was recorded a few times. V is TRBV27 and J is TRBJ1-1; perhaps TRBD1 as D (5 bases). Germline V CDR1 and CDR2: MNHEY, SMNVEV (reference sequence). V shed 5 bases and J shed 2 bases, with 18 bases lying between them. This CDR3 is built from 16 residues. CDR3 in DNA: TGTGCCAGCAGTCCACCCCACGGGGGGTTAAACACTGAAGCTTTCTTT. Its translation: CASSPPHGGLNTEAFF.

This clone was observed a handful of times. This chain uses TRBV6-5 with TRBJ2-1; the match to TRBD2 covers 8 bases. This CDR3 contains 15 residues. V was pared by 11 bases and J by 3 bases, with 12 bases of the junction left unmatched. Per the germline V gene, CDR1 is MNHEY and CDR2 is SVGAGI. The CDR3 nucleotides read TGTGCCTCTAGAGGGGCGGGAGGCCTCTACAATGAGCAGTTCTTC. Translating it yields CASRGAGGLYNEQFF.

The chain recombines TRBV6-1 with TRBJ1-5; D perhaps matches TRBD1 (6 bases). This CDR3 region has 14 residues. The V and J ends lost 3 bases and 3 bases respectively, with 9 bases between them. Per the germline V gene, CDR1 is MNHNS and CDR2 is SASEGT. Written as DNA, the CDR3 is TGTGCCAGCAGTGACGGGACATACAATCAGCCCCAGCATTTT. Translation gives CASSDGTYNQPQHF.

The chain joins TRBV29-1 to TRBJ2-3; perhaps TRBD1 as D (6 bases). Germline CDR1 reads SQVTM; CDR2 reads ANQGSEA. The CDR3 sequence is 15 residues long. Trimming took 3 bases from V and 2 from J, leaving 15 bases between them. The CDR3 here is CSVEVGQTSTDTQYF. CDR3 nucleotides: TGCAGCGTTGAGGTAGGACAGACCTCCACAGATACGCAGTATTTT.